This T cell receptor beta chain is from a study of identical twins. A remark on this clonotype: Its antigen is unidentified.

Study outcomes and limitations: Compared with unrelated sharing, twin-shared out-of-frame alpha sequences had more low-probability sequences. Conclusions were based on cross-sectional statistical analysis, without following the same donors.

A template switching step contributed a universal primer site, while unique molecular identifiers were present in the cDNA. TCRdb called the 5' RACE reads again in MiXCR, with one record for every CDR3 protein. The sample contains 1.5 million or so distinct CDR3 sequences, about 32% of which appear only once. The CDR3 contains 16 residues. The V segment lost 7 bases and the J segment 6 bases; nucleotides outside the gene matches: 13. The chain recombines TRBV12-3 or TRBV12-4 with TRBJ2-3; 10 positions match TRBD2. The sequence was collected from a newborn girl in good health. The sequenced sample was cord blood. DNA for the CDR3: TGTGCCAGCAATACAAAGGGGCTAGCGGGAGTGGATACGCAGTATTTT. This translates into CASNTKGLAGVDTQYF.